A selection of T cell receptor beta chains follows, all from one sample in a study of OX40 agonist ivuxolimab in advanced cancers. Only in-frame clones appear in the TCRdb table, and some are missing; sequencing was by immunoSEQ multiplex PCR. The sample includes some 30,000 clones, about 74% seen only once; the top ten take under 15%. Sequences were derived from CD4+ or CD8+ T cells sorted from blood, sampled in a trial of the OX40 agonist ivuxolimab. The receptors originated from an adult with an advanced solid tumor such as melanoma, head and neck, liver or kidney cancer. Both conserved end residues are part of each CDR3. D genes are given only for firm matches. Clone size appears in some rows only: once, few, many, or a class for an expanded clone.

V gene	J gene	D gene	clone size	CDR3 protein	CDR3 DNA
TRBV6-5	TRBJ1-1	NA	NA	CASSYSGKNTEAFF	TGTGCCAGCAGTTACTCTGGTAAGAACACTGAAGCTTTCTTT
TRBV1	TRBJ1-1	NA	NA	CTSSKGVLNTEAFF	TGCACCAGCAGCAAGGGCGTATTGAACACTGAAGCTTTCTTT
TRBV29-1	TRBJ1-3	NA	NA	CSVAQNGGNTVYF	TGCAGCGTGGCTCAAAATGGGGGAAACACCGTATATTTT
TRBV11-2	TRBJ2-1	TRBD2	NA	CASSLVTWRGGYNEQFF	TGTGCCAGCAGCTTAGTTACGTGGCGGGGGGGCTACAATGAGCAGTTCTTC
TRBV7-2	TRBJ2-2	NA	NA	CASSYRKNTGELFF	TGTGCCAGCAGCTACAGGAAGAACACCGGGGAGCTGTTTTTT
TRBV30	TRBJ2-1	NA	NA	CAWSVFSGDTRDEQFF	TGTGCCTGGAGTGTTTTCAGCGGGGACACCCGGGATGAGCAGTTCTTC
TRBV11-3	TRBJ2-7	NA	NA	CASSSDSSGYEQYF	TGTGCCAGCAGCTCTGACAGTTCGGGCTACGAGCAGTACTTC
TRBV4-1	TRBJ1-4	TRBD1	NA	CASSHLGVGTGGAKLFF	TGCGCCAGCAGCCACCTCGGAGTCGGGACAGGGGGCGCGAAACTGTTTTTT
TRBV28	TRBJ2-3	NA	once	CASSSPAVVAGTDTQYF	TGTGCCAGCAGTTCCCCCGCGGTCGTAGCGGGCACAGATACGCAGTATTTT
TRBV7-2	TRBJ1-1	NA	once	CASSLQGSNTEAFF	TGTGCCAGCAGTTTACAGGGCTCGAACACTGAAGCTTTCTTT
TRBV4-2	TRBJ2-2	NA	NA	CASSQDLLHTGELFF	TGTGCCAGCAGCCAAGATTTATTGCATACCGGGGAGCTGTTTTTT
TRBV11-2	TRBJ2-3	TRBD2	few	CASSLFAGEGDTQYF	TGTGCCAGCAGCTTGTTCGCGGGGGAGGGTGATACGCAGTATTTT
TRBV11-2	TRBJ2-1	NA	NA	CASSQNNEQFF	TGTGCCAGCAGTCAAAACAATGAGCAGTTCTTC
TRBV28	TRBJ1-6	TRBD1	NA	CASSPPDRGLSPLHF	TGTGCCAGCAGTCCGCCGGACAGGGGTCTTTCACCCCTCCACTTT
TRBV4-2	TRBJ1-4	NA	NA	CASSQEYREREKLFF	TGTGCCAGCAGCCAAGAATACAGGGAGAGGGAAAAACTGTTTTTT
TRBV7-2	TRBJ2-1	NA	NA	CASSLMDWNEQFF	TGTGCCAGCAGCTTAATGGACTGGAATGAGCAGTTCTTC
TRBV5-1	TRBJ1-5	NA	NA	CASTHSPGANQPQHF	TGCGCCAGCACCCACTCCCCAGGGGCTAATCAGCCCCAGCATTTT
TRBV7-8	TRBJ1-6	NA	once	CASSPRDGVNSPLHF	TGTGCCAGCAGCCCCCGGGACGGGGTAAATTCACCCCTCCACTTT
TRBV6-5	TRBJ1-2	NA	few	CASSYMRGGYTF	TGTGCCAGCAGTTATATGAGGGGAGGCTACACCTTC
TRBV4-1	TRBJ1-2	NA	NA	CASSQVGGELYGYTF	TGCGCCAGCAGCCAAGTAGGCGGAGAACTATATGGCTACACCTTC
TRBV11-1	TRBJ2-1	NA	NA	CASSLIPPGIKHHEQFF	TGTGCCAGCAGCTTAATCCCCCCGGGAATCAAACACCATGAGCAGTTCTTC
TRBV7-8	TRBJ2-7	NA	NA	CASSPTGGDEQYF	TGTGCCAGCAGCCCAACAGGGGGGGACGAGCAGTACTTC
TRBV19	TRBJ1-1	NA	once	CASSADRDTEAFF	TGTGCCAGTAGTGCAGACAGAGACACTGAAGCTTTCTTT
TRBV7-9	TRBJ2-7	TRBD1	NA	CASSLGQGALEQYF	TGTGCCAGCAGCTTAGGCCAGGGGGCGTTAGAGCAGTACTTC
TRBV11-3	TRBJ1-1	NA	NA	CASSLSGRPAEAFF	TGTGCCAGCAGCTTATCAGGGAGGCCGGCTGAAGCTTTCTTT
TRBV4-2	TRBJ1-3	NA	NA	CASSPVNGGNTIYF	TGTGCCAGCAGCCCAGTTAACGGTGGAAACACCATATATTTT
TRBV5-4	TRBJ1-2	NA	NA	CASSLEPGPHYGYTF	TGTGCCAGCAGCTTGGAGCCAGGGCCCCACTATGGCTACACCTTC
TRBV23-1	TRBJ2-7	TRBD2	NA	CASSLGGREGTYEQYF	TGCGCCAGCAGTCTGGGGGGGAGGGAAGGGACCTACGAGCAGTACTTC
TRBV19	TRBJ2-3	TRBD1	NA	CASMRAGGADTQYF	TGTGCCAGTATGCGGGCAGGGGGCGCGGATACGCAGTATTTT
TRBV5-4	TRBJ2-2	NA	NA	CASSPPGSGSNTGELFF	TGTGCCAGCAGCCCTCCCGGGAGCGGTTCGAACACCGGGGAGCTGTTTTTT
TRBV6-5	TRBJ2-3	TRBD2	NA	CASSSLAGGTTDTQYF	TGTGCCAGCAGTTCGTTAGCGGGGGGGACCACAGATACGCAGTATTTT
TRBV7-2	TRBJ2-7	NA	NA	CASSLAVGPSYEQYF	TGTGCCAGCAGCTTAGCGGTGGGTCCTTCCTACGAGCAGTACTTC
TRBV5-1	TRBJ2-4	NA	few	CASREEGNIQYF	TGCGCCAGCCGAGAGGAGGGGAACATTCAGTACTTC
TRBV4-2	TRBJ1-4	NA	NA	CASSPWTINEKLFF	TGTGCCAGCAGCCCGTGGACAATTAATGAAAAACTGTTTTTT
TRBV25-1	TRBJ1-2	NA	NA	CASRSGPPYGYTF	TGTGCCAGCAGGTCGGGACCTCCCTATGGCTACACCTTC
TRBV27	TRBJ1-2	NA	few	CASGRASGYGYTF	TGTGCCAGCGGCCGCGCTTCTGGCTATGGCTACACCTTC
TRBV6-6	TRBJ2-1	TRBD2	NA	CASTNSGGAYEQFF	TGTGCCAGCACCAATAGCGGGGGGGCCTATGAGCAGTTCTTC
TRBV30	TRBJ1-3	NA	NA	CAWSPKQTNTIYF	TGTGCCTGGAGCCCGAAACAGACAAACACCATATATTTT
TRBV27	TRBJ1-1	NA	NA	CASSLTGTPEAFF	TGTGCCAGCAGTTTAACAGGGACCCCTGAAGCTTTCTTT
TRBV19	TRBJ2-2	NA	NA	CASSIDIRNTGELFF	TGTGCCAGTAGTATCGACATTCGAAACACCGGGGAGCTGTTTTTT
TRBV7-8	TRBJ2-3	NA	few	CASSLAGRTDTQYF	TGTGCCAGCAGCTTAGCAGGTCGCACGGATACGCAGTATTTT
TRBV7-9	TRBJ1-5	NA	few	CASSSTGLGQPQHF	TGTGCCAGCAGCTCGACAGGATTAGGGCAGCCCCAGCATTTT
TRBV5-1	TRBJ1-2	TRBD1	few	CASRANRGYVEGYTF	TGCGCCAGCAGAGCGAACAGGGGTTACGTCGAGGGCTACACCTTC
TRBV2	TRBJ1-1	NA	NA	CASSERQMNTEAFF	TGTGCCAGCAGTGAGAGGCAGATGAACACTGAAGCTTTCTTT
TRBV11-2	TRBJ2-3	NA	NA	CASSLRGRSTSTDTQYF	TGTGCCAGCAGCTTAAGAGGTCGCAGTACTAGCACAGATACGCAGTATTTT
TRBV19	TRBJ1-5	TRBD1	NA	CASSTPGQGIQPQHF	TGTGCCAGTAGTACGCCGGGACAGGGTATTCAGCCCCAGCATTTT
TRBV5-1	TRBJ2-3	NA	NA	CASSWGGQGADTQYF	TGCGCCAGCAGCTGGGGCGGGCAGGGTGCGGATACGCAGTATTTT
TRBV7-3	TRBJ1-2	NA	NA	CASSSRGDGRAPRDYGYTF	TGTGCCAGCAGCTCAAGGGGGGATGGCAGGGCCCCCAGGGACTATGGCTACACCTTC
TRBV2	TRBJ1-6	NA	NA	CASSEAGGYNSPLHF	TGTGCCAGCAGTGAAGCGGGAGGGTATAATTCACCCCTCCACTTT
TRBV5-1	TRBJ1-1	TRBD1	NA	CASSFNRGEAFF	TGCGCCAGCAGCTTTAACAGGGGGGAAGCTTTCTTT
TRBV7-9	TRBJ2-2	NA	NA	CASSLEQGWGELFF	TGTGCCAGCAGCTTGGAACAGGGTTGGGGGGAGCTGTTTTTT
TRBV2	TRBJ2-3	NA	once	CASHRLVSDTQYF	TGTGCCAGCCACCGGCTCGTATCGGATACGCAGTATTTT
TRBV7-9	TRBJ1-1	NA	NA	CASRATAEAFF	TGTGCCAGCAGGGCGACGGCTGAAGCTTTCTTT
TRBV5-1	TRBJ1-2	TRBD1	NA	CASSAGTVDYGYTF	TGCGCCAGCAGCGCTGGGACAGTTGACTATGGCTACACCTTC
TRBV6-1	TRBJ1-4	NA	NA	CASSERRVEKLFF	TGTGCCAGCAGTGAGCGGAGGGTCGAAAAACTGTTTTTT
TRBV30	TRBJ1-6	NA	NA	CAWIVSSRGYNSPLHF	TGTGCCTGGATCGTGAGCTCGAGAGGATATAATTCACCCCTCCACTTT
TRBV11-2	TRBJ1-1	NA	NA	CASSLAAGDTEAFF	TGTGCCAGCAGCTTAGCTGCGGGCGACACTGAAGCTTTCTTT